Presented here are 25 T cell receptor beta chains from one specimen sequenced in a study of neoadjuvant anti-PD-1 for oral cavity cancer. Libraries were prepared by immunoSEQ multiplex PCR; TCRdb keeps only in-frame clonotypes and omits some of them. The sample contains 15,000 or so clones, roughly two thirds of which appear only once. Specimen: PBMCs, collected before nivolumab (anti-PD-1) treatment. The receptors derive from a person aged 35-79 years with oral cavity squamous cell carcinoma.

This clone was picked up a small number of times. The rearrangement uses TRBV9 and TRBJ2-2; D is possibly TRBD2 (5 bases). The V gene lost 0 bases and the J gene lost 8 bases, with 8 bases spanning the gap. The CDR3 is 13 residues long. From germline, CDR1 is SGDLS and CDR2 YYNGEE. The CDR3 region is CASSVVGRGELFF. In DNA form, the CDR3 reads TGTGCCAGCAGCGTAGTAGGGAGAGGGGAGCTGTTTTTT.

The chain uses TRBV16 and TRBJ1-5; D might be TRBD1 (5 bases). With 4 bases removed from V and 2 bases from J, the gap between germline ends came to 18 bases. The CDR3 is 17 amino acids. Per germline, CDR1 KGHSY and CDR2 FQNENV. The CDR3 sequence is CASSRNPGDMGNQPQHF. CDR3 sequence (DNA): TGTGCCAGCAGCCGTAATCCGGGGGATATGGGCAATCAGCCCCAGCATTTT.

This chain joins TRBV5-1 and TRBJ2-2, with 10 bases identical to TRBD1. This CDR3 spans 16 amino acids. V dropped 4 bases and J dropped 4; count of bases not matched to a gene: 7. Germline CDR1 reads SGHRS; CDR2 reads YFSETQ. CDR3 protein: CASSPRDRGITGELFF. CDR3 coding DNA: TGCGCCAGCAGCCCCCGGGACAGGGGCATCACCGGGGAGCTGTTTTTT. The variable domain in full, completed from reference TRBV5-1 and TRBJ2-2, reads KAGVTQTPRYLIKTRGQQVTLSCSPISGHRSVSWYQQTPGQGLQFLFEYFSETQRNKGNFPGRFSGRQFSNSRSEMNVSTLELGDSALYLCASSPRDRGITGELFFGEGSRLTVL.

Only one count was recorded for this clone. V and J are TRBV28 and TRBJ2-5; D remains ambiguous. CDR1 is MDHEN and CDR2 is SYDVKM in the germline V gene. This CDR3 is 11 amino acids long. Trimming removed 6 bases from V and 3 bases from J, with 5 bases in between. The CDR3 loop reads CASRSEETQYF. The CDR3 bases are TGTGCCAGCAGATCGGAAGAGACCCAGTACTTC.

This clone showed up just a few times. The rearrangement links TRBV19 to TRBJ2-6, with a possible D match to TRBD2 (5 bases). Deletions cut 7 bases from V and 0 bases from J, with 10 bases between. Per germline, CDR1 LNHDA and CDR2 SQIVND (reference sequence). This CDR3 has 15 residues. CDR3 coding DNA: TGTGCCAGTACCCAGCGGTCCTCTGGGGCCAACGTCCTGACTTTC. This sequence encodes CASTQRSSGANVLTF.

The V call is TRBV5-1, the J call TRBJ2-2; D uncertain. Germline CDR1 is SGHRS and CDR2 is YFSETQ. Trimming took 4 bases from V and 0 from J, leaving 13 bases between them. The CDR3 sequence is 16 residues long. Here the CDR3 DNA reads TGCGCCAGCAGCGGAAGTGGGGTTCCGAACACCGGGGAGCTGTTTTTT. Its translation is CASSGSGVPNTGELFF.

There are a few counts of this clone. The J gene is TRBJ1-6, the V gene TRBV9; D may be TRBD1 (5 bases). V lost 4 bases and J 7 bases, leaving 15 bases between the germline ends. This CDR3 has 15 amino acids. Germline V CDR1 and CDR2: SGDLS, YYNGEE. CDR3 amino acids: CASSRGSGQNSPLHF. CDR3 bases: TGTGCCAGCAGCCGGGGGAGCGGGCAGAATTCACCCCTCCACTTT.

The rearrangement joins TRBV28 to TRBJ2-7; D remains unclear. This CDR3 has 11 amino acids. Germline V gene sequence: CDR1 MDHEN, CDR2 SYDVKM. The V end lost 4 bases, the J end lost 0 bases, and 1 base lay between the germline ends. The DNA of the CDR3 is TGTGCCAGCAGTTACTCCTACGAGCAGTACTTC. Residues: CASSYSYEQYF.

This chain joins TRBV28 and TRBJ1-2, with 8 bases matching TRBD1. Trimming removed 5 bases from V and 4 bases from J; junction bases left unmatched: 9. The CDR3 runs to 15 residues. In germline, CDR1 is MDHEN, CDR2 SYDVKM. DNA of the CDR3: TGTGCCAGCAGTCCGTCGACAGGGGCACCCTATGGCTACACCTTC. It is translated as CASSPSTGAPYGYTF.

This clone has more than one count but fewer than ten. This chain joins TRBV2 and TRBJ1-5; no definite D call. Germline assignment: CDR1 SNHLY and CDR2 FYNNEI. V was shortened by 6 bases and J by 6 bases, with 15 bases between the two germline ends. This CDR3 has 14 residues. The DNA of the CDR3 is TGTGCCAGCAGCGGCCAAACGAAGCTTCAGCCCCAGCATTTT. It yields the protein CASSGQTKLQPQHF.

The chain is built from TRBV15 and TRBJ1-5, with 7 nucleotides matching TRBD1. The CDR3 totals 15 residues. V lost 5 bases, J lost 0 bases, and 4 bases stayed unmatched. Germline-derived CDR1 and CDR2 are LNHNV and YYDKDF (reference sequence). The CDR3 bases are TGTGCCACCAGCGTCAGACAGGGTAGCAATCAGCCCCAGCATTTT. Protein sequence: CATSVRQGSNQPQHF. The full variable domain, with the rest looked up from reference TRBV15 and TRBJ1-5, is DAMVIQNPRYQVTQFGKPVTLSCSQTLNHNVMYWYQQKSSQAPKLLFHYYDKDFNNEADTPDNFQSRRPNTSFCFLDIRSPGLGDTAMYLCATSVRQGSNQPQHFGDGTRLSIL.

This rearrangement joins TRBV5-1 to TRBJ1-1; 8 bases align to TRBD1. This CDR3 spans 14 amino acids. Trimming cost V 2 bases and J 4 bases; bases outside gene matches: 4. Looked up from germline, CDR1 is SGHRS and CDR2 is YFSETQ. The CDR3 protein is CASSFGQGLTEAFF. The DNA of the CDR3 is TGCGCCAGCAGCTTCGGACAGGGTCTCACTGAAGCTTTCTTT.

CDR3 coding DNA: TGTGCCAGCAGCCTCCGGAGCACAGATACGCAGTATTTT. This codes for CASSLRSTDTQYF. The chain recombines TRBV5-8 with TRBJ2-3; no reliable D call. The CDR3 length is 13 residues. The ends were cut back, 4 bases at V and 0 bases at J, with 6 bases in the middle. Germline V CDR1 and CDR2: SGHTS, YDEGEE.

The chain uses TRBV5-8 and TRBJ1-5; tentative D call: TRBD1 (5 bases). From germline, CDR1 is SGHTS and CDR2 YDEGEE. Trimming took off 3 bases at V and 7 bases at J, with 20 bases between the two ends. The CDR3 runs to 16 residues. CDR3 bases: TGTGCCAGCAGCTGGCGCGTTAGGGCGAAGGGGCAGCCCCAGCATTTT. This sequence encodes CASSWRVRAKGQPQHF.

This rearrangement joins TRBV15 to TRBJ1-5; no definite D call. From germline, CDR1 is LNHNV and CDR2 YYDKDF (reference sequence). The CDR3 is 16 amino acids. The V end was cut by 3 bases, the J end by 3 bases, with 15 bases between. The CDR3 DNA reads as TGTGCCACCAGCAGGGACCGGGCTACCTACAATCAGCCCCAGCATTTT. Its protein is CATSRDRATYNQPQHF.

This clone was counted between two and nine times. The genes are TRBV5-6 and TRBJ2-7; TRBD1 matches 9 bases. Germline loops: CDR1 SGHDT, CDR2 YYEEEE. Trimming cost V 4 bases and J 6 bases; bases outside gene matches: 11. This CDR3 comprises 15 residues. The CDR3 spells CASSKRPGQGSEQYF. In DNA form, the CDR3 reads TGTGCCAGCAGCAAACGTCCGGGACAGGGTTCCGAGCAGTACTTC.

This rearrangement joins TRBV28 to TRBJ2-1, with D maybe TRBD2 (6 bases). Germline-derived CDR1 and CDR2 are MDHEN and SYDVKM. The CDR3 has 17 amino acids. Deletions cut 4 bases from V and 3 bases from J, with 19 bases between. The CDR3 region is CASSSILESGFYNEQFF. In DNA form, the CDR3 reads TGTGCCAGCAGTTCCATCCTCGAAAGCGGGTTCTACAATGAGCAGTTCTTC.

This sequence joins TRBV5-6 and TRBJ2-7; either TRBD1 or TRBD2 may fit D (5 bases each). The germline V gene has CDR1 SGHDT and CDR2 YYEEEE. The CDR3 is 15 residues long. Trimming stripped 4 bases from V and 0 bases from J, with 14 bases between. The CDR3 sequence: CASSPWGTYSYEQYF. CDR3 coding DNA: TGTGCCAGCAGCCCCTGGGGGACCTACTCCTACGAGCAGTACTTC.

The CDR3 loop is CATSRDPLAGDTQYF. The CDR3 coding sequence is TGTGCCACCAGCAGAGATCCTCTAGCGGGGGATACGCAGTATTTT. The genes are TRBV15 and TRBJ2-3; 9 nucleotides line up with TRBD2. Unmatched junction bases numbered 4, after V lost 0 bases and J lost 6 bases. This CDR3 has 15 residues. Germline V gene data show CDR1 as LNHNV and CDR2 as YYDKDF (reference sequence). The complete variable domain, with remaining parts taken from reference TRBV15 and TRBJ2-3, reads DAMVIQNPRYQVTQFGKPVTLSCSQTLNHNVMYWYQQKSSQAPKLLFHYYDKDFNNEADTPDNFQSRRPNTSFCFLDIRSPGLGDTAMYLCATSRDPLAGDTQYFGPGTRLTVL.

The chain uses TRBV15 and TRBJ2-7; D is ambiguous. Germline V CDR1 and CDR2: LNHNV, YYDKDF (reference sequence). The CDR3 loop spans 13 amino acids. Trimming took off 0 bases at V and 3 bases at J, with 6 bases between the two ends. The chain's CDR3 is CATSRDWVYEQYF. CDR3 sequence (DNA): TGTGCCACCAGCAGAGATTGGGTCTACGAGCAGTACTTC.

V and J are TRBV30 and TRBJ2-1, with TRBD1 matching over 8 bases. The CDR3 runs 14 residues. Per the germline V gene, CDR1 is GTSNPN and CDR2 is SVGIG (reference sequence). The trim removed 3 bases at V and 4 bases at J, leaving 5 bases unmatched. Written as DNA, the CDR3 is TGTGCCTGGAGGGAAACAGGGGGTTACAATGAGCAGTTCTTC. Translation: CAWRETGGYNEQFF.

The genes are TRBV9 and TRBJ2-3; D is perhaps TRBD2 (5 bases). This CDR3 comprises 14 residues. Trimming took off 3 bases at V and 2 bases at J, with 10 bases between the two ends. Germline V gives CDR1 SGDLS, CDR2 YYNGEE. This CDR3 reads CASSGRFNTDTQYF. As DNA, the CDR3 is TGTGCCAGCAGCGGGAGGTTCAACACAGATACGCAGTATTTT. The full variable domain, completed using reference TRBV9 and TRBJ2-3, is DSGVTQTPKHLITATGQRVTLRCSPRSGDLSVYWYQQSLDQGLQFLIQYYNGEERAKGNILERFSAQQFPDLHSELNLSSLELGDSALYFCASSGRFNTDTQYFGPGTRLTVL.

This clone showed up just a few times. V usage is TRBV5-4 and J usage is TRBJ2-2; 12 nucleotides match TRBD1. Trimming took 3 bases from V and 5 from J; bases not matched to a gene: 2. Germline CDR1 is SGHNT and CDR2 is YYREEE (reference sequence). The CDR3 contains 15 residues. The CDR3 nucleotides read TGTGCCAGCAGCTGGGACAGGGGGCAAACCGGGGAGCTGTTTTTT. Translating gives CASSWDRGQTGELFF.

DNA of the CDR3: TGTGCCAGCAGGGGGACCGGAGCAAGCTCCTATAATTCACCCCTCCACTTT. It encodes CASRGTGASSYNSPLHF. The chain is built from TRBV5-8 and TRBJ1-6; tentative D call: TRBD1 (5 bases). Germline V gene lookup returns CDR1 SGHTS and CDR2 YDEGEE. V was cut by 5 bases and J by 0 bases, with 15 bases left in between. The CDR3 totals 17 residues.

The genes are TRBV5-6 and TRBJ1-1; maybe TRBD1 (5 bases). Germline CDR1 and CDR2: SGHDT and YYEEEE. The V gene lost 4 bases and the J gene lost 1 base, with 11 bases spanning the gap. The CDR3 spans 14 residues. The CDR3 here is CASSLGRPNTEAFF. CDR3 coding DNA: TGTGCCAGCAGCCTGGGACGGCCGAACACTGAAGCTTTCTTT.